This T cell receptor beta chain was recovered during a study of T cell responses to AZD1222 COVID-19 vaccine. Measured with immunoSEQ multiplex PCR; TCRdb has only the in-frame clones, and not every one. Among 180,000 or so clones listed, approximately 94% were seen once. CDR3 length equals 13 residues. Losses at the gene ends were 4 bases for V and 6 bases for J; bases not matched to a gene: 3. Germline V gene sequence: CDR1 SGHTA, CDR2 FQGTGA. The source of this sequence is an adult in good health. The sample consisted of peripheral blood, taken on day 0 of AZD1222 vaccination. The V call is TRBV7-3, the J call TRBJ1-1, with 9 bases matching TRBD1. The CDR3 protein is CASSSQGASEAFF. Here the CDR3 DNA reads TGTGCCAGCAGCTCACAGGGGGCCTCTGAAGCTTTCTTT.